The 20 T cell receptor beta chains below all came from one sample that was sequenced in a study of T-cell reconstitution after alpha-beta-depleted transplantation in children. Preparation of the TCRbeta library used unique molecular identifiers. Via MiXCR, TCRdb re-called the PCR reads, giving one row per CDR3 protein. The sample holds approximately 240,000 distinct CDR3 sequences, 9.7% seen once. Here the sequenced sample was PBMCs from the stem cell graft donor, taken from the stem cell graft. These receptor sequences come from a human donor who donated a stem cell graft to a child with SCID.

The sample holds many counts of this clonotype. V is TRBV6-2 or TRBV6-3 and J is TRBJ2-7, with D hard to call. This CDR3 spans 11 amino acids. Trimming cost V 5 bases and J 7 bases, with 9 bases left between them. Germline V gene data show CDR1 as MNHEY and CDR2 as SVGEGT. The CDR3 is CASSLLWEQYF. CDR3 sequence (DNA): TGTGCCAGCAGTCTGCTGTGGGAGCAGTACTTC.

Many counts were recorded for this clonotype. The rearrangement uses TRBV6-5 and TRBJ2-2, with D uncertain. Germline assignment: CDR1 MNHEY and CDR2 SVGAGI. The CDR3 contains 15 residues. The ends were cut back, 1 base at V and 1 base at J, with 7 bases in the middle. CDR3 DNA: TGTGCCAGCAGTTACTGGGCAGGGAACACCGGGGAGCTGTTTTTT. Translated: CASSYWAGNTGELFF.

The rearrangement links TRBV19 to TRBJ1-5, with unresolved D. This CDR3 comprises 14 residues. Trimming took off 7 bases at V and 0 bases at J, with 10 bases between the two ends. Germline V gene lookup returns CDR1 LNHDA and CDR2 SQIVND (reference sequence). The CDR3 DNA sequence: TGTGCCAGTACCGGGTGGGATAGCAATCAGCCCCAGCATTTT. This sequence encodes CASTGWDSNQPQHF.

Comments on this clonotype: A read error may explain this, as a much larger clone is one base away. The chain carries TRBV20-1 and TRBJ2-1, with 10 bases fitting TRBD1. Per the germline V gene, CDR1 is DFQATT and CDR2 is SNEGSKA (reference sequence). The CDR3 has 14 residues. V lost 5 bases and J lost 9; bases outside the gene matches: 10. CDR3 loop: CSACRIRDRGEQFF. CDR3 coding DNA: TGCAGTGCTTGTAGAATCCGGGACAGGGGTGAGCAGTTCTTC.

The J gene is TRBJ1-6, the V gene TRBV28; D is ambiguous. Per the germline V gene, CDR1 is MDHEN and CDR2 is SYDVKM. This CDR3 contains 17 residues. Trimming left V 3 bases short and J 8 bases short, with 20 bases between. The CDR3 is CASSLLVTGYGHSPLHF. The CDR3 region has the DNA TGTGCCAGCAGTTTGTTGGTTACCGGGTATGGCCATTCACCCCTCCACTTT.

This clonotype was seen many times. The chain combines TRBV4-2 with TRBJ2-3; TRBD2 matches 10 bases. Germline CDR1 reads LGHNA; CDR2 reads YNFKEQ. This CDR3 is 18 amino acids long. V shed 0 bases and J 3 bases; nucleotides not matched to a gene: 9. CDR3 residues: CASSQDKPSGGATDTQYF. The CDR3 DNA reads TGTGCCAGCAGCCAAGATAAGCCCAGCGGGGGGGCAACAGATACGCAGTATTTT.

This clonotype was recorded at least ten times. V usage is TRBV10-3 and J usage is TRBJ2-5, with D possibly being TRBD2 (6 bases). V was shortened by 4 bases and J by 5 bases, with 14 bases between the two germline ends. The germline CDR1 and CDR2 sequences are ENHRY and SYGVKD. The CDR3 runs to 14 residues. The chain's CDR3 is CAISGTIEAETQYF. The DNA for the CDR3 is TGTGCCATCAGTGGGACTATTGAGGCCGAGACCCAGTACTTC.

This clonotype was seen many times. The gene calls are TRBV5-5 and TRBJ2-3; no clear D gene. Germline lookup yields CDR1 SGHKS and CDR2 YYEKEE (reference sequence). The CDR3 runs 14 residues. V was pared by 1 base and J by 0 bases, with 6 bases between. CDR3 sequence (DNA): TGTGCCAGCAGCTTGTTCAGGAGCACAGATACGCAGTATTTT. Its protein is CASSLFRSTDTQYF. Full variable domain (missing parts from reference TRBV5-5 and TRBJ2-3): DAGVTQSPTHLIKTRGQQVTLRCSPISGHKSVSWYQQVLGQGPQFIFQYYEKEERGRGNFPDRFSARQFPNYSSELNVNALLLGDSALYLCASSLFRSTDTQYFGPGTRLTVL.

This clonotype was seen at least ten times. The chain recombines TRBV20-1 with TRBJ1-2; D is undetermined. CDR1 is DFQATT, CDR2 SNEGSKA, per germline (reference sequence). V lost 0 bases to trimming and J lost 6 bases, with 11 bases between them. This CDR3 contains 13 residues. The CDR3: CSARDGEVHGYTF. Here the CDR3 DNA reads TGCAGTGCTAGAGATGGGGAGGTGCATGGCTACACCTTC.

Many counts were recorded for this clonotype. The chain couples TRBV2 to TRBJ1-1; tentatively, D is TRBD1 (5 bases). CDR3 size: 12 residues. Germline values: CDR1 SNHLY, CDR2 FYNNEI. V shed 5 bases and J shed 1 base, with 5 bases lying between them. CDR3 DNA sequence: TGTGCCAGCAGTCAGGGGAACACTGAAGCTTTCTTT. This translates into CASSQGNTEAFF. The whole variable domain, remainder taken from reference TRBV2 and TRBJ1-1, is EPEVTQTPSHQVTQMGQEVILRCVPISNHLYFYWYRQILGQKVEFLVSFYNNEISEKSEIFDDQFSVERPDGSNFTLKIRSTKLEDSAMYFCASSQGNTEAFFGQGTRLTVV.

This clonotype was detected many times. The V call is TRBV7-9, the J call TRBJ2-5; TRBD1 matches 7 bases. There are 15 residues in the CDR3. V was clipped by 10 bases and J by 9 bases; unmatched bases: 20. Germline CDR1 and CDR2: SEHNR and FQNEAQ (reference sequence). The CDR3 nucleotides read TGTGCCACATCAGGCCGGGACAGTGACGTATTTGCCCAGTACTTC. The encoded protein is CATSGRDSDVFAQYF.

This clonotype was detected ten times or more. This sequence joins TRBV29-1 and TRBJ1-1; D is undetermined. The CDR3 consists of 13 residues. CDR1 and CDR2 (germline): SQVTM, ANQGSEA. The V end was cut by 7 bases, the J end by 1 base, with 13 bases between. The CDR3 is CSDSTAGNTEAFF. The CDR3 DNA reads TGCAGCGACTCGACCGCGGGGAACACTGAAGCTTTCTTT. Based on the CDR3 plus reference TRBV29-1 and TRBJ1-1, the full variable domain is SAVISQKPSRDICQRGTSLTIQCQVDSQVTMMFWYRQQPGQSLTLIATANQGSEATYESGFVIDKFPISRPNLTFSTLTVSNMSPEDSSIYLCSDSTAGNTEAFFGQGTRLTVV.

In its sample, this clonotype was seen many times. This CDR3 reads CASSLRIEDTQYF. Here the CDR3 DNA reads TGTGCCAGCAGCTTAAGGATTGAGGATACGCAGTATTTT. The rearrangement uses TRBV7-2 and TRBJ2-3, with D unresolved. From germline, CDR1 is SGHTA and CDR2 FQGNSA. The V and J ends lost 2 bases and 6 bases respectively, with 9 bases between them. The CDR3 has 13 amino acids.

This clonotype showed up many times. The rearrangement joins TRBV20-1 to TRBJ1-3, with D hard to call. The ends were cut back, 3 bases at V and 2 bases at J, with 17 bases in the middle. Germline loops: CDR1 DFQATT, CDR2 SNEGSKA (reference sequence). The CDR3 is made up of 16 amino acids. This CDR3 reads CSARATDYAAGNTIYF. The CDR3 DNA follows: TGCAGTGCTAGGGCGACGGATTACGCCGCTGGAAACACCATATATTTT.

This clonotype showed up many times. J is TRBJ2-1 and V is TRBV12-3 or TRBV12-4, with D perhaps TRBD1 (5 bases). This CDR3 region has 14 residues. Trimming took 4 bases from V and 2 from J, leaving 9 bases between them. In nucleotides, the CDR3 is TGTGCCAGCAGTTCAGGGTTAGCCTACAATGAGCAGTTCTTC. Residues: CASSSGLAYNEQFF.

This clonotype came up many times. The J gene is TRBJ2-4, the V gene TRBV7-2; D remains ambiguous. In germline, CDR1 is SGHTA, CDR2 FQGNSA. The CDR3 is 13 amino acids. V lost 0 bases to trimming and J lost 5 bases, with 5 bases between them. The CDR3 region has the DNA TGTGCCAGCAGCTTAGCCGGCGAAAACATTCAGTACTTC. Translated: CASSLAGENIQYF. Based on the CDR3 plus reference TRBV7-2 and TRBJ2-4, the full variable domain is GAGVSQSPSNKVTEKGKDVELRCDPISGHTALYWYRQSLGQGLEFLIYFQGNSAPDKSGLPSDRFSAERTGGSVSTLTIQRTQQEDSAVYLCASSLAGENIQYFGAGTRLSVL.

This clonotype was found many times. V usage is TRBV6-2 or TRBV6-3 and J usage is TRBJ2-7; 9 nucleotides align to TRBD2. The germline V gene has CDR1 MNHEY and CDR2 SVGEGT. Unmatched junction bases numbered 15, after V lost 8 bases and J lost 7 bases. The CDR3 is made up of 15 amino acids. The CDR3 DNA reads as TGTGCCAGCGCAGCCTCTCTAGCGGGGTTTCGGGAGCAGTACTTC. It codes for CASAASLAGFREQYF.

The gene calls are TRBV20-1 and TRBJ2-7, with a possible D match to TRBD2 (5 bases). Trimming removed 6 bases from V and 5 bases from J, with 14 bases in between. The germline V gene encodes CDR1 DFQATT and CDR2 SNEGSKA (reference sequence). The CDR3 spans 12 residues. CDR3 sequence reads: CSAGRRGNEQYF. Here the CDR3 DNA reads TGCAGTGCAGGGCGGAGAGGGAACGAGCAGTACTTC.

This clonotype came up many times. This CDR3 is CAISESGAVDYGYTF. The CDR3 DNA reads as TGTGCCATCAGTGAGTCTGGTGCAGTTGACTATGGCTACACCTTC. J is TRBJ1-2 and V is TRBV10-3; D not certain. The CDR3 consists of 15 residues. In germline, CDR1 is ENHRY, CDR2 SYGVKD. V lost 0 bases to trimming and J lost 3 bases, with 11 bases between them.

Many counts were recorded for this clonotype. The J gene is TRBJ2-3, the V gene TRBV5-1, with 13 nucleotides matching TRBD2. Germline lookup yields CDR1 SGHRS and CDR2 YFSETQ. Trimming cost V 4 bases and J 2 bases; bases outside gene matches: 4. This CDR3 has 16 residues. CDR3 DNA sequence: TGCGCCAGCAGCCCGGGACTAGCGGGGTACACAGATACGCAGTATTTT. This encodes CASSPGLAGYTDTQYF.